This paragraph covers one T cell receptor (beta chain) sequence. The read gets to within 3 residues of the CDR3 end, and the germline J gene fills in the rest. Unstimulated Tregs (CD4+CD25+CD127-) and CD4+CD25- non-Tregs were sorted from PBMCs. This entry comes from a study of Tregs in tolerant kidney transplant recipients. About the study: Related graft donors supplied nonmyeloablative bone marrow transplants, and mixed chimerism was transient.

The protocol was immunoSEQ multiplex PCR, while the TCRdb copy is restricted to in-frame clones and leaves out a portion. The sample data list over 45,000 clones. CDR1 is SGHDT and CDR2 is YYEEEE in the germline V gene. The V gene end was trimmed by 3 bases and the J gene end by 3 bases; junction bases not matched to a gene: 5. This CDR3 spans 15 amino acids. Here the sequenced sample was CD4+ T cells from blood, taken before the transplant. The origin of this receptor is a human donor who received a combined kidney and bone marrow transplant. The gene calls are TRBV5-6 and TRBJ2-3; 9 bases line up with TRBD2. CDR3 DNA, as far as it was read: TGTGCCAGCAGCTCCAATAGCGGGAGTACAGATACG. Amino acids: CASSSNSGSTDT. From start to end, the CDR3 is CASSSNSGSTDTQYF.